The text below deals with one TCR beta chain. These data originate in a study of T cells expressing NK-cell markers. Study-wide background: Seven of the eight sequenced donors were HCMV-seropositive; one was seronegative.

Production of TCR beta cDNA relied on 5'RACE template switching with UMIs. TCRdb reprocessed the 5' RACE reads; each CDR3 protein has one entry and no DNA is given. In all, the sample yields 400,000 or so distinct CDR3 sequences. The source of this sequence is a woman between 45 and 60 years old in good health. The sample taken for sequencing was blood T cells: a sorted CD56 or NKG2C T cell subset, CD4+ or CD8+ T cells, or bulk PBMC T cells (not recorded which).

The CDR3 sequence: CASSFIPGGKAGELFF. The chain recombines TRBV12-3 or TRBV12-4 with TRBJ2-2; TCRdb's D call of TRBD1 is untestable without DNA. The CDR3 spans 16 residues.